This T cell receptor beta chain was recorded in a study of T-cell reconstitution after alpha-beta-depleted transplantation in children. The V and J ends lost 4 bases and 5 bases respectively, with 9 bases between them. This CDR3 contains 13 residues. Researchers prepared the TCRbeta library using unique molecular identifiers, the study reports. From the PCR reads, TCRdb called clonotypes with MiXCR, one entry per CDR3 protein. The sample shows more than 550,000 distinct CDR3 sequences, 10% of them seen only once. Specimen: PBMCs from the stem cell graft donor, collected from the stem cell graft. The sequence derives from a human donor who donated a stem cell graft to a child with acute myeloid leukemia. The chain combines TRBV12-3 or TRBV12-4 with TRBJ2-1, with D unresolved. CDR3: CASSWNYNNEQFF. In DNA form, the CDR3 reads TGTGCCAGCAGTTGGAACTATAACAATGAGCAGTTCTTC.